This entry lists 28 T cell receptor beta chains sequenced from one sample in a study of shared clonotypes between healthy human individuals. The naive CD8 subset, CD45RO-negative cells positively selected for CCR7, excluded terminally differentiated effector memory CD45RA+ cells. Some clones are missing from TCRdb's copy, which holds only in-frame ones; the method was immunoSEQ multiplex PCR. The data show about 1,900,000 clones, approximately 94% seen once. The sequencing input was naive CD8+ T cells sorted from blood. These receptors were obtained from a man between 18 and 29 years old in good health.

The chain is built from TRBV11-1 and TRBJ2-5; D is unresolved. V was cut by 3 bases and J by 3 bases, with 5 bases left in between. The CDR3 spans 12 residues. Germline V gene lookup returns CDR1 SGHAT and CDR2 FQDESV (reference sequence). This CDR3 reads CASSLAEETQYF. DNA of the CDR3: TGTGCCAGCAGCTTGGCGGAAGAGACCCAGTACTTC.

The chain combines TRBV7-9 with TRBJ1-2, with 7 bases lining up with TRBD1. The CDR3 has 14 residues. Per the germline V gene, CDR1 is SEHNR and CDR2 is FQNEAQ (reference sequence). V shed 3 bases and J 6 bases; nucleotides not matched to a gene: 7. The CDR3 nucleotides are TGTGCCAGCAGCTTTTTTGAAAGGGGGCATGGCTACACCTTC. This sequence encodes CASSFFERGHGYTF.

This chain links TRBV2 with TRBJ2-7, with D possibly being TRBD2 (6 bases). The CDR3 has 14 amino acids. Germline V CDR1 and CDR2: SNHLY, FYNNEI. Trimming removed 8 bases from V and 2 bases from J, with 16 bases in between. CDR3 in amino acids: CASRRGAGTYEQYF. Here the CDR3 DNA reads TGTGCCAGCCGCCGCGGGGCGGGAACCTACGAGCAGTACTTC.

This clone was seen a single time. The chain carries TRBV19 and TRBJ1-5; 7 nucleotides match TRBD1. The germline gives CDR1 LNHDA, CDR2 SQIVND (reference sequence). V was clipped by 10 bases and J by 0 bases; unmatched bases: 12. The CDR3 spans 16 residues. CDR3 residues: CATRDRRVYSNQPQHF. Written as DNA, the CDR3 is TGTGCCACCCGGGACAGAAGGGTTTATAGCAATCAGCCCCAGCATTTT.

J is TRBJ2-3 and V is TRBV4-3; the D is unclear. The CDR3 has 16 residues. Germline lookup yields CDR1 LGHNA and CDR2 YSLEER. V was cut by 4 bases and J by 5 bases, with 19 bases left in between. CDR3 DNA: TGCGCCAGCAGCCCAGAAGTGATTGGGTGGGGAGATACGCAGTATTTT. This translates into CASSPEVIGWGDTQYF.

The chain uses TRBV4-1 and TRBJ2-1, with TRBD1 matching 9 bases. Trimming removed 1 base from V and 6 bases from J; junction bases left unmatched: 13. Germline V gene sequence: CDR1 MGHRA, CDR2 YSYEKL. The CDR3 contains 18 residues. The CDR3 here is CASSQVYRGLAEFNEQFF. The CDR3 bases are TGCGCCAGCAGCCAAGTCTACAGGGGGCTGGCGGAGTTCAATGAGCAGTTCTTC.

The chain links TRBV5-6 to TRBJ2-3; 10 positions match TRBD1. After removal of 2 bases from V and 4 bases from J, the junction contained 4 bases not matched to a gene. There are 15 residues in the CDR3. CDR1 and CDR2 (germline): SGHDT, YYEEEE. The CDR3 is CASSLRTGGSDTQYF. In nucleotides, the CDR3 is TGTGCCAGCAGCTTAAGGACAGGGGGGTCAGATACGCAGTATTTT.

J is TRBJ2-3 and V is TRBV7-6, with a weak D call TRBD1 (8 bases). This CDR3 contains 16 residues. Deletions cut 5 bases from V and 3 bases from J, with 18 bases between. Germline V gene lookup returns CDR1 SGHVS and CDR2 FNYEAQ. This CDR3 reads CASSAGQGGWTDTQYF. DNA for the CDR3: TGTGCCAGCAGCGCAGGACAGGGAGGGTGGACAGATACGCAGTATTTT.

In its sample, this clone was seen once. The chain recombines TRBV6-1 with TRBJ1-1; D gene ambiguous. V lost 2 bases and J lost 0, with 10 bases in between. Per germline, CDR1 MNHNS and CDR2 SASEGT. The CDR3 length is 15 residues. The CDR3 DNA is TGTGCCAGCAGTGAATGGGCAGTAATGAACACTGAAGCTTTCTTT. Its translation is CASSEWAVMNTEAFF.

In regard to this clone: In the same sample, other DNA sequences code for this CDR3. The genes are TRBV25-1 and TRBJ2-7; D uncertain. V was trimmed by 2 bases and J by 0 bases, leaving 2 bases between them. The CDR3 spans 12 residues. Germline V gene data show CDR1 as MGHDK and CDR2 as SYGVNS. CDR3 sequence (DNA): TGTGCCAGCAGTGAAAGCTCCTACGAGCAGTACTTC. This translates into CASSESSYEQYF.

The chain recombines TRBV13 with TRBJ1-1, with TRBD1 as a possible D gene (6 bases). Trimming removed 5 bases at V and 1 base at J, with 8 bases between. There are 13 residues in the CDR3. Germline V lookup: CDR1 PRHDT, CDR2 FYEKMQ (reference sequence). The CDR3 bases are TGTGCCAGCAGCATACAGGGGAACACTGAAGCTTTCTTT. Translation: CASSIQGNTEAFF.

The chain is built from TRBV11-2 and TRBJ2-7; D could derive from TRBD1 or TRBD2 (6 bases each). V was clipped by 2 bases and J by 3 bases, with 11 bases between them. From germline, CDR1 is SGHAT and CDR2 FQNNGV. CDR3 size: 14 residues. CDR3 DNA sequence: TGTGCCAGCAGCTTACAAGGGGGGAACTACGAGCAGTACTTC. This codes for CASSLQGGNYEQYF.

The V gene is TRBV18, the J gene TRBJ2-1, with D tentatively TRBD2 (7 bases). There are 16 residues in the CDR3. CDR1 and CDR2 (germline): KGHSH, LQKENI. V was shortened by 3 bases and J by 8 bases, with 20 bases between the two germline ends. In DNA form, the CDR3 reads TGTGCCAGCTCACCTAGGGGGAGGGCCGATCCCGATGAGCAGTTCTTC. Encoded protein: CASSPRGRADPDEQFF.

This chain links TRBV2 with TRBJ1-2; no reliable D call. CDR1 and CDR2 (germline): SNHLY, FYNNEI. V was cut by 4 bases and J by 1 base, with 7 bases left in between. The CDR3 spans 13 residues. In nucleotides, the CDR3 is TGTGCCAGCAGTGTGCGGATTAACTATGGCTACACCTTC. Protein product: CASSVRINYGYTF.

The chain carries TRBV2 and TRBJ2-1, with D unresolved. The V gene lost 2 bases and the J gene lost 6 bases, with 14 bases spanning the gap. From germline, CDR1 is SNHLY and CDR2 FYNNEI. This CDR3 contains 15 residues. CDR3 coding DNA: TGTGCCAGCAGTGAATGGAGCAGCCGCGCCAATGAGCAGTTCTTC. Translating it yields CASSEWSSRANEQFF.

This rearrangement joins TRBV7-9 to TRBJ1-4; D ambiguous. Germline CDR1 and CDR2: SEHNR and FQNEAQ (reference sequence). The CDR3 is 14 amino acids. V was pared by 5 bases and J by 0 bases, with 7 bases between. The CDR3 reads CASSPLSTNEKLFF. CDR3 coding DNA: TGTGCCAGCAGCCCCCTTTCAACTAATGAAAAACTGTTTTTT.

The chain combines TRBV2 with TRBJ1-4, with D possibly TRBD1 on 6 matching bases. Germline V gives CDR1 SNHLY, CDR2 FYNNEI. This CDR3 region has 12 residues. V shed 9 bases and J shed 12 bases, with 17 bases lying between them. CDR3: CARRTVQGELFF. The CDR3 DNA reads as TGTGCCAGAAGGACAGTTCAGGGAGAACTGTTTTTT.

V usage is TRBV27 and J usage is TRBJ1-1; 9 nucleotides agree with TRBD1. Germline V gene sequence: CDR1 MNHEY, CDR2 SMNVEV (reference sequence). This CDR3 is 16 amino acids long. J was trimmed by 4 bases and V by 1 base; bases with no gene match: 7. The CDR3 spells CASSLLLGTGTTEAFF. CDR3 DNA: TGTGCCAGCAGTTTATTACTAGGGACAGGGACCACTGAAGCTTTCTTT.

This chain links TRBV7-2 with TRBJ2-7; D uncertain. Trimming cost V 2 bases and J 0 bases, with 8 bases left between them. From germline, CDR1 is SGHTA and CDR2 FQGNSA. The CDR3 runs to 14 residues. CDR3 region: CASSLRVSSYEQYF. CDR3 nucleotides: TGTGCCAGCAGCTTACGTGTTTCCTCCTACGAGCAGTACTTC.

The chain employs TRBV6-1 and TRBJ2-5; D tentatively reads TRBD1 or TRBD2 (5 bases each). The CDR3 spans 15 residues. The germline V and J ends were trimmed by 2 bases and 4 bases, with 14 bases remaining between them. CDR1 is MNHNS, CDR2 SASEGT, per germline. CDR3 sequence: CASSESSGAIETQYF. The CDR3 nucleotides read TGTGCCAGCAGTGAATCCTCCGGGGCCATAGAGACCCAGTACTTC.

The CDR3 coding sequence is TGTGCCAGCAGCGTAGAAGTTTCGGCCGGGGAATTCACAGATACGCAGTATTTT. The encoded protein is CASSVEVSAGEFTDTQYF. This chain uses TRBV9 with TRBJ2-3, with D tentatively TRBD2 (5 bases). Trimming stripped 0 bases from V and 2 bases from J, with 19 bases between. Germline V gives CDR1 SGDLS, CDR2 YYNGEE. This CDR3 has 18 residues.

Note on this clone: This same CDR3 is encoded by further DNA sequences in the sample. The CDR3 is CAWSPGQGAHEQYF. CDR3 in DNA: TGTGCCTGGAGTCCAGGACAGGGGGCTCACGAGCAGTACTTC. The chain combines TRBV30 with TRBJ2-7, with 11 bases fitting TRBD1. V shed 2 bases and J 5 bases; nucleotides not matched to a gene: 5. In germline, CDR1 is GTSNPN, CDR2 SVGIG (reference sequence). This CDR3 spans 14 amino acids.

The chain joins TRBV6-5 to TRBJ1-5; 9 bases are a match to TRBD1. This CDR3 has 14 residues. The trim removed 6 bases at V and 6 bases at J, leaving 6 bases unmatched. Germline-derived CDR1 and CDR2 are MNHEY and SVGAGI. This CDR3 reads CASRPGTGSQPQHF. CDR3 DNA sequence: TGTGCCAGCAGACCCGGGACAGGGAGTCAGCCCCAGCATTTT.

In regard to this clone: Different DNA sequences within this sample yield the same CDR3. The V and J genes are TRBV5-4 and TRBJ1-1; D may be TRBD1 (6 bases). CDR3 length: 14 residues. Germline loops: CDR1 SGHNT, CDR2 YYREEE (reference sequence). V gave up 3 bases and J gave up 1 base, with 10 bases separating them. CDR3 sequence: CASSWGGPNTEAFF. DNA of the CDR3: TGTGCCAGCAGCTGGGGGGGGCCGAACACTGAAGCTTTCTTT.

The chain joins TRBV4-3 to TRBJ1-5; D perhaps matches TRBD1 (6 bases). The V gene's germline CDR1 is LGHNA and CDR2 YSLEER. The CDR3 has 16 residues. V lost 4 bases to trimming and J lost 2 bases, with 15 bases between them. The CDR3 is CASSPNGRGRNQPQHF. CDR3 DNA: TGCGCCAGCAGCCCCAACGGCAGGGGTCGCAATCAGCCCCAGCATTTT.

The chain joins TRBV13 to TRBJ2-1; either TRBD1 or TRBD2 may supply D (5 bases each). Germline V lookup: CDR1 PRHDT, CDR2 FYEKMQ (reference sequence). The germline V and J ends were trimmed by 1 base and 1 base, with 17 bases remaining between them. The CDR3 consists of 18 residues. The CDR3 DNA follows: TGTGCCAGCAGCTTAGCATTTTCGGGGCCCGATTCCTACAATGAGCAGTTCTTC. Its protein is CASSLAFSGPDSYNEQFF. The variable domain in full, completed from reference TRBV13 and TRBJ2-1, reads AAGVIQSPRHLIKEKRETATLKCYPIPRHDTVYWYQQGPGQDPQFLISFYEKMQSDKGSIPDRFSAQQFSDYHSELNMSSLELGDSALYFCASSLAFSGPDSYNEQFFGPGTRLTVL.

The chain joins TRBV5-1 to TRBJ2-5, with 10 positions matching TRBD1. The V segment lost 0 bases and the J segment 2 bases; nucleotides outside the gene matches: 13. There are 19 residues in the CDR3. Germline V gene sequence: CDR1 SGHRS, CDR2 YFSETQ. The CDR3 DNA reads as TGCGCCAGCAGCTTGGGTGATGAATGGGACAGGGGACCTCAAGAGACCCAGTACTTC. The encoded protein is CASSLGDEWDRGPQETQYF.

This CDR3 reads CASSLIIGPRAGELFF. CDR3 bases: TGTGCCAGCAGTTTAATTATAGGACCAAGGGCCGGGGAGCTGTTTTTT. V and J are TRBV27 and TRBJ2-2; D ambiguous. Germline assignment: CDR1 MNHEY and CDR2 SMNVEV (reference sequence). V was cut by 2 bases and J by 6 bases, with 16 bases left in between. The CDR3 covers 16 residues.